This TCR beta chain appears in the sequencing data of a study of cytotoxic CD8 clonotypes in ibrutinib-treated CLL. Across the study: Of the patients, 11 were relapsed/refractory, 15 treatment-naive and 17 to 18 IGHV unmutated. Sample averages reached around 260,000 productive templates and over 85,000 productive rearrangements.

Clones were read by immunoSEQ multiplex PCR, and TCRdb kept only the in-frame ones, dropping some. Of about 40,000 clones listed, roughly 65% are singletons. Study-wide points: Clonality, elevated at ibrutinib response, dropped back toward baseline at progression.

On this clone itself: Its antigen is currently unknown.

Germline-derived CDR1 and CDR2 are PRHDT and FYEKMQ (reference sequence). CDR3 size: 16 residues. Trimming pared 0 bases from V and 1 base from J, leaving 13 bases between. As input for TCR beta libraries, about 2 micrograms of genomic DNA came from cryopreserved PBMCs. Here the sequenced sample was PBMCs, taken at disease progression, from a patient treated with ibrutinib. The receptor was derived from a human donor with chronic lymphocytic leukemia. The V call is TRBV13, the J call TRBJ2-7; tentatively, D is TRBD1 (6 bases). The CDR3 here is CASSLGYVGGSYEQYF. The CDR3 DNA sequence: TGTGCCAGCAGCTTAGGATACGTAGGGGGTTCCTACGAGCAGTACTTC. Variable domain in full (rest from reference TRBV13 and TRBJ2-7): AAGVIQSPRHLIKEKRETATLKCYPIPRHDTVYWYQQGPGQDPQFLISFYEKMQSDKGSIPDRFSAQQFSDYHSELNMSSLELGDSALYFCASSLGYVGGSYEQYFGPGTRLTVT.